The present T cell receptor (beta chain) was sequenced within a study of blood T cell repertoires in COVID-19. The CDR3 is made up of 15 amino acids. Between the trimmed V and J ends, which lost 7 bases and 0 bases, there was a span of 15 bases. From germline, CDR1 is SGHTA and CDR2 FQGNSA. Authors' methods: Amplification of reference gene primers was used by the study to estimate nucleated cell counts. Clones were sequenced by immunoSEQ multiplex PCR, and TCRdb holds only the in-frame ones, with some missing. The DNA was the basis for D and trimming; V, J and clone size are from that table. The repertoire holds tens of thousands of clones, with roughly 80% as singletons.

This receptor was obtained from a human donor in a cohort sampled during active COVID-19. The sample comprised peripheral blood. The chain carries TRBV7-2 and TRBJ1-1; D is uncertain. This chain's CDR3 is CASNPHKVLNTEAFF. CDR3 coding DNA: TGTGCCAGCAACCCCCACAAAGTATTGAACACTGAAGCTTTCTTT.